Below, 21 T cell receptor beta chains from the same sample are listed, as sequenced in a study of T cell responses to AZD1222 COVID-19 vaccine. Sequenced by immunoSEQ multiplex PCR; TCRdb stores in-frame clones only, minus some. The sample records 110,000 or so clones, about nine tenths being singletons. Sequencing used peripheral blood, obtained 28 days after the second AZD1222 dose. These receptors all stem from an adult who received the AZD1222 COVID-19 vaccine.

V and J are TRBV7-9 and TRBJ2-2; TRBD1 is a possible D gene (6 bases). V lost 2 bases and J lost 7, with 14 bases in between. The germline V gene encodes CDR1 SEHNR and CDR2 FQNEAQ (reference sequence). This CDR3 is 15 amino acids long. Written as DNA, the CDR3 is TGTGCCAGCAGCTTATCCACAGGGACGAGCGGGGAGCTGTTTTTT. It encodes CASSLSTGTSGELFF. The whole variable domain, remainder taken from reference TRBV7-9 and TRBJ2-2, is DTGVSQNPRHKITKRGQNVTFRCDPISEHNRLYWYRQTLGQGPEFLTYFQNEAQLEKSRLLSDRFSAERPKGSFSTLEIQRTEQGDSAMYLCASSLSTGTSGELFFGEGSRLTVL.

The chain has TRBV12-3 or TRBV12-4 and TRBJ2-1, with D maybe TRBD2 (6 bases). CDR3 length: 12 amino acids. V lost 1 base, J lost 8 bases, and 6 bases lay in between. The CDR3 loop reads CASSLGEDEQFF. DNA of the CDR3: TGTGCCAGCAGTTTAGGGGAGGATGAGCAGTTCTTC.

The chain links TRBV7-3 to TRBJ1-1; D possibly corresponds to TRBD1 (5 bases). V shed 5 bases and J shed 0 bases, with 10 bases lying between them. Germline lookup yields CDR1 SGHTA and CDR2 FQGTGA. This CDR3 has 14 amino acids. DNA of the CDR3: TGTGCCAGCAGCCGGGGGAACGTGAACACTGAAGCTTTCTTT. Amino acid sequence: CASSRGNVNTEAFF.

V is TRBV15 and J is TRBJ1-5; D remains unclear. The germline V and J ends were trimmed by 0 bases and 1 base, with 7 bases remaining between them. The CDR3 runs to 15 residues. Looked up from germline, CDR1 is LNHNV and CDR2 is YYDKDF (reference sequence). The CDR3 DNA is TGTGCCACCAGCAGAGACAGGAGCAGCAATCAGCCCCAGCATTTT. It codes for CATSRDRSSNQPQHF.

This rearrangement joins TRBV7-2 to TRBJ2-7; TRBD2 matches 10 bases. There are 14 residues in the CDR3. V lost 5 bases and J lost 5; bases outside the gene matches: 6. Germline V gene lookup returns CDR1 SGHTA and CDR2 FQGNSA. The CDR3 reads CASSQSGGAHEQYF. DNA for the CDR3: TGTGCCAGCAGCCAGAGCGGGGGGGCTCACGAGCAGTACTTC.

The gene calls are TRBV7-9 and TRBJ1-2, with D uncertain. The V gene's germline CDR1 is SEHNR and CDR2 FQNEAQ (reference sequence). The CDR3 spans 14 residues. The V end was cut by 5 bases, the J end by 5 bases, with 15 bases between. In DNA, the CDR3 is TGTGCCAGCAGCCCCATCACTTCGGGGTATGGCTACACCTTC. Protein product: CASSPITSGYGYTF.

This chain connects TRBV7-3 to TRBJ1-6; tentative D call: TRBD1 (5 bases). The CDR3 consists of 15 residues. Germline CDR1 is SGHTA and CDR2 is FQGTGA. V lost 0 bases and J 6 bases, leaving 9 bases between the germline ends. The DNA of the CDR3 is TGTGCCAGCAGCTTAACGGGGGGGACTAATTCACCCCTCCACTTT. Residues: CASSLTGGTNSPLHF.

The chain links TRBV7-2 to TRBJ1-1; D gene uncertain. The CDR3 length is 12 residues. The V gene's germline CDR1 is SGHTA and CDR2 FQGNSA. Trimming took 6 bases from V and 3 from J, leaving 8 bases between them. CDR3 sequence reads: CASSRSHTEAFF. CDR3 coding DNA: TGTGCCAGCAGTCGGAGTCACACTGAAGCTTTCTTT. The variable domain in full, completed from reference TRBV7-2 and TRBJ1-1, reads GAGVSQSPSNKVTEKGKDVELRCDPISGHTALYWYRQSLGQGLEFLIYFQGNSAPDKSGLPSDRFSAERTGGSVSTLTIQRTQQEDSAVYLCASSRSHTEAFFGQGTRLTVV.

With respect to this clone: The germline gene is not matched at one end of the junction; a read error may be the cause. Written as DNA, the CDR3 is TGTACCAGGCGGGTAGGTGAAAAACTGTTTTTT. Translating gives CTRRVGEKLFF. J is TRBJ1-4 and V is TRBV27; D gene ambiguous. The germline V gene has CDR1 MNHEY and CDR2 SMNVEV (reference sequence). There are 11 residues in the CDR3. The full variable domain, with the rest looked up from reference TRBV27 and TRBJ1-4, is EAQVTQNPRYLITVTGKKLTVTCSQNMNHEYMSWYRQDPGLGLRQIYYSMNVEVTDKGDVPEGYKVSRKEKRNFPLILESPSPNQTSLYFCTRRVGEKLFFGSGTQLSVL.

The chain carries TRBV6-5 and TRBJ1-5; D call uncertain. CDR3 size: 14 residues. Germline values: CDR1 MNHEY, CDR2 SVGAGI. Trimming took 6 bases from V and 3 from J, leaving 12 bases between them. The DNA for the CDR3 is TGTGCCAGCAGGGGGATGGGGAACAATCAGCCCCAGCATTTT. Its protein product is CASRGMGNNQPQHF.

The rearrangement links TRBV21-1 to TRBJ2-1; the table gives TRBD2 as D, unverified against the DNA. TRBV21-1 is a recognized pseudogene. The CDR3 length is 15 residues. The CDR3 region is CASRYAGGPYNEQFF. CDR3 bases: TGTGCCAGCAGGTATGCGGGGGGGCCCTACAATGAGCAGTTCTTC.

This clone was seen only a few times. This chain links TRBV5-1 with TRBJ2-1, with D hard to call. The V gene lost 6 bases and the J gene lost 2 bases, with 9 bases spanning the gap. The CDR3 has 13 amino acids. Germline V CDR1 and CDR2: SGHRS, YFSETQ. The CDR3 is CASIGPPYNEQFF. DNA for the CDR3: TGCGCCAGCATTGGACCCCCCTACAATGAGCAGTTCTTC. Based on the CDR3 plus reference TRBV5-1 and TRBJ2-1, the full variable domain is KAGVTQTPRYLIKTRGQQVTLSCSPISGHRSVSWYQQTPGQGLQFLFEYFSETQRNKGNFPGRFSGRQFSNSRSEMNVSTLELGDSALYLCASIGPPYNEQFFGPGTRLTVL.

This clone was picked up a small number of times. The genes are TRBV2 and TRBJ2-5; 8 nucleotides line up with TRBD1. CDR3 length: 13 amino acids. Germline loops: CDR1 SNHLY, CDR2 FYNNEI. J was trimmed by 3 bases and V by 8 bases; bases with no gene match: 5. The CDR3 loop is CASLTTGEETQYF. The CDR3, as DNA: TGTGCCAGCCTAACGACAGGGGAAGAGACCCAGTACTTC. Full variable domain (rest looked up from reference TRBV2 and TRBJ2-5): EPEVTQTPSHQVTQMGQEVILRCVPISNHLYFYWYRQILGQKVEFLVSFYNNEISEKSEIFDDQFSVERPDGSNFTLKIRSTKLEDSAMYFCASLTTGEETQYFGPGTRLLVL.

The chain carries TRBV10-3 and TRBJ1-3; no clear D gene. V shed 3 bases and J shed 0 bases, with 6 bases lying between them. This CDR3 region has 14 residues. CDR1 is ENHRY and CDR2 is SYGVKD in the germline V gene. CDR3 nucleotides: TGTGCCATCAGTGATATTCGCTCTGGAAACACCATATATTTT. It codes for CAISDIRSGNTIYF.

The J gene is TRBJ1-1, the V gene TRBV4-3; 7 bases line up with TRBD1. V lost 4 bases and J lost 6; bases outside the gene matches: 11. This CDR3 spans 15 amino acids. Germline values: CDR1 LGHNA, CDR2 YSLEER. CDR3 protein: CASSPQIQGRSEAFF. The CDR3 DNA follows: TGCGCCAGCAGCCCCCAAATACAGGGGAGGTCTGAAGCTTTCTTT.

This clone occurred once. V and J are TRBV29-1 and TRBJ2-3; D possibly corresponds to TRBD2 (5 bases). V lost 3 bases and J 1 base, leaving 5 bases between the germline ends. The CDR3 loop spans 12 amino acids. Germline CDR1 and CDR2: SQVTM and ANQGSEA. This CDR3 reads CSVEEGTDTQYF. The CDR3, as DNA: TGCAGCGTTGAGGAGGGCACAGATACGCAGTATTTT.

The chain uses TRBV27 and TRBJ2-1; 10 bases map to TRBD1. Germline CDR1 is MNHEY and CDR2 is SMNVEV (reference sequence). The V segment lost 5 bases and the J segment 7 bases; nucleotides outside the gene matches: 5. The CDR3 is 14 amino acids. This CDR3 is CASSAGQGGNEQFF. The CDR3 nucleotides are TGTGCCAGCAGTGCTGGACAGGGGGGTAATGAGCAGTTCTTC.

The chain joins TRBV24-1 to TRBJ2-2; D perhaps matches TRBD1 (6 bases). Trimming shortened V by 5 bases and J by 2 bases, and 8 bases separated the two germline ends. CDR1 is KGHDR, CDR2 SFDVKD, per germline. There are 14 residues in the CDR3. Written as DNA, the CDR3 is TGTGCCACCAGTGCCAGGGGAAACACCGGGGAGCTGTTTTTT. Translating it yields CATSARGNTGELFF.

V usage is TRBV19 and J usage is TRBJ1-3; D call uncertain. CDR3 length: 13 residues. V shed 7 bases and J shed 1 base, with 8 bases lying between them. Germline CDR1 LNHDA, CDR2 SQIVND (reference sequence). In nucleotides, the CDR3 is TGTGCCAGTACCCTATCGTCTGGAAACACCATATATTTT. Its protein is CASTLSSGNTIYF.

V gene TRBV19 combines with J gene TRBJ1-4, with a tentative D call TRBD1 (5 bases). With 7 bases removed from V and 7 bases from J, the gap between germline ends came to 13 bases. The CDR3 extends over 13 amino acids. The germline CDR1 and CDR2 sequences are LNHDA and SQIVND (reference sequence). CDR3 sequence reads: CASKGRASEKLFF. The CDR3 DNA sequence: TGTGCCAGTAAGGGGAGGGCAAGTGAAAAACTGTTTTTT.

The chain combines TRBV5-1 with TRBJ2-5; 9 nucleotides agree with TRBD2. V gave up 3 bases and J gave up 4 bases; unmatched junction bases: 7. The CDR3 totals 15 residues. Germline lookup yields CDR1 SGHRS and CDR2 YFSETQ. The CDR3 coding sequence is TGCGCCAGCAGCTCGGGACTAGCAAGGACAGAGACCCAGTACTTC. Protein: CASSSGLARTETQYF.